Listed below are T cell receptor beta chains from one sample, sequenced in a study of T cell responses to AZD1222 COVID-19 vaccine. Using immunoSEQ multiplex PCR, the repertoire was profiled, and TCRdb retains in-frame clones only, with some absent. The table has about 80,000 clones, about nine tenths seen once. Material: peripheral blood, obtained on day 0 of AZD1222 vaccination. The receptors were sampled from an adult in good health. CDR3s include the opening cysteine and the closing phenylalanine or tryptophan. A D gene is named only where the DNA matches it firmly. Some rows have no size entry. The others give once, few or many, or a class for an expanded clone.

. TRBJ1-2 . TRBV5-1 TGCGCCAGCAGCTTGGAACGGTTAGGTGGCTACACCTTC CASSLERLGGYTF
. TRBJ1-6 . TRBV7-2 TGTGCCACACGACGTGAACCGCGTTCACCCCTCCACTTT CATRREPRSPLHF
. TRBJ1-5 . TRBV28 TGTGCCAGCAGTTTACTCTCGGGAGGTGGTCAGCCCCAGCATTTT CASSLLSGGGQPQHF
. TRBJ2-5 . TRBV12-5 TGTGCTAGTGGTTTGGATCTAGCGCAAGAGACCCAGTACTTC CASGLDLAQETQYF
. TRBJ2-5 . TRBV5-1 TGCGCCAGCAGCATGGGGCAGATCCAAGAGACCCAGTACTTC CASSMGQIQETQYF
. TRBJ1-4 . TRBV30 TGTGCCTGGGGTTTCGGGACTAATGAAAAACTGTTTTTT CAWGFGTNEKLFF
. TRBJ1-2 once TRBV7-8 TGTGCCAGCAGCTTGAATAGGGTCTCTCGGGGCTACACCTTC CASSLNRVSRGYTF
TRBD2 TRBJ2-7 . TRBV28 TGTGCCAGCAGTTCCGTAGCGGGGGGCTCCTACGAGCAGTACTTC CASSSVAGGSYEQYF
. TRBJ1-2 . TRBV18 TGTGCCAGCTCACAGGACCCGCCCACCGGCTACACCTTC CASSQDPPTGYTF
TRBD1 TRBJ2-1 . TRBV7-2 TGTGCCAGCAGCTTAATGGGACAGGGCTACAATGAGCAGTTCTTC CASSLMGQGYNEQFF
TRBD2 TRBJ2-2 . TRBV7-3 TGTGCCAGCAGCTTCGGACTAGCGGGAGACTGGGCCACCGGGGAGCTGTTTTTT CASSFGLAGDWATGELFF
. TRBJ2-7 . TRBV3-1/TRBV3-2 TGTGCCAGCAGCCAAGAGGGACCATACTACGAGCAGTACTTC CASSQEGPYYEQYF
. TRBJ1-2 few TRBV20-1 TGCAGTGCTAGTCCTGACGGAAACTATGGCTACACCTTC CSASPDGNYGYTF
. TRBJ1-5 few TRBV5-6 TGTGCCAGCAGCTCCCAACAGGGCGGCAATCAGCCCCAGCATTTT CASSSQQGGNQPQHF
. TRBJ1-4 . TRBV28 TGTGCCAGCAGTTCTGCAGGGATGGCTAATGAAAAACTGTTTTTT CASSSAGMANEKLFF
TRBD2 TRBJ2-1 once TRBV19 TGTGCCAGTAGTATTCCGACTAGCTCGTCTGAGCAGTTCTTC CASSIPTSSSEQFF
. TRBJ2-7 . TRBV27 TGTGCCAGCAGTTTATCGGGCTCCGCCTACGAGCAGTACTTC CASSLSGSAYEQYF
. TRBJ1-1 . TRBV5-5 TGTGCCAGCAGCTTGCATCCGGGCAGGGGTAACACTGAAGCTTTCTTT CASSLHPGRGNTEAFF
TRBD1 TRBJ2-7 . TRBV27 TGTGCCAGCAGTCGGGACAGGGGGAACTACGAGCAGTACTTC CASSRDRGNYEQYF
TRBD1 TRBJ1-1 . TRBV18 TGTGCCAGCTCACCACCGACAGGGGTGAACACTGAAGCTTTCTTT CASSPPTGVNTEAFF
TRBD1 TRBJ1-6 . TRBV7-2 TGTGCCAGCAGCTCACAGGGGGCAGACAATTCACCCCTCCACTTT CASSSQGADNSPLHF
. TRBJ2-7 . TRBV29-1 TGCAGCGTTGAAGTGGTGACAGGAAGGACCTACGAGCAGTACTTC CSVEVVTGRTYEQYF
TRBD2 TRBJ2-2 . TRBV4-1 TGCGCCAGCAGCCGGTTGGGACTAGCGGGGTCCCTAGGCGGGGAGCTATTTTTT CASSRLGLAGSLGGELFF
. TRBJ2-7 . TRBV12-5 TGTGCTAGTTCGCGGGCTTACGAGCAGTACTTC CASSRAYEQYF
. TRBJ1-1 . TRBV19 TGTGCCAGTAAGGGGGTGAGTAGGGGCACTGAAGCTTTCTTT CASKGVSRGTEAFF
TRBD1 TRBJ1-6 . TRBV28 TGTGCCAGCACCCCAGGGGGAGAGGGTACACCCCTCCACTTT CASTPGGEGTPLHF
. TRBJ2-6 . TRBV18 TGTGCCAGCTCACCACGGCCCGAGGCTGGGGCCAACGTCCTGACTTTC CASSPRPEAGANVLTF
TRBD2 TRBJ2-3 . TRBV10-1 TGCGCCAGCAGCCCGGGACTAGCGGGAGGCCAGGTGGATACGCAGTATTTT CASSPGLAGGQVDTQYF